The rows below give T cell receptor beta chains drawn from one sample of a study of shared clonotypes between healthy human individuals. Sequenced by immunoSEQ multiplex PCR; TCRdb stores in-frame clones only, minus some. The sample comprises under 600,000 clones, roughly 72% of which are singletons, and 12% rests with the top ten. Sequenced input: PBMCs. The receptor set was obtained from a woman between 40 and 55 years old in good health. Some clones in this sample may be carry-over from other donors' samples. The CDR3 runs from the conserved cysteine through the conserved F or W. A D gene is named only where the DNA matches it firmly. Some rows have no size entry. The others give once, few or many, or a class for an expanded clone.

V gene: TRBV28; clone size: -; D gene: -; J gene: TRBJ2-7; CDR3 DNA: TGTGCCAGCTCAGGAGCTACCTACGAGCAGTACTTC; CDR3 protein: CASSGATYEQYF
V gene: TRBV6-5; clone size: -; D gene: -; J gene: TRBJ2-3; CDR3 DNA: TGTGCCAGCAGGGGGCTAGGCACAGATACGCAGTATTTT; CDR3 protein: CASRGLGTDTQYF
V gene: TRBV5-1; clone size: -; D gene: TRBD1; J gene: TRBJ2-7; CDR3 DNA: TGCGCCAGCAGCCCAGGGGGTGCGGCCAACTCCTACGAGCAGTACTTC; CDR3 protein: CASSPGGAANSYEQYF
V gene: TRBV6-5; clone size: -; D gene: TRBD2; J gene: TRBJ2-7; CDR3 DNA: TGTGCCAGCAGTAAGACTAGCGGGGGATCCTACGAGCAGTACTTC; CDR3 protein: CASSKTSGGSYEQYF
V gene: TRBV6-6; clone size: -; D gene: TRBD2; J gene: TRBJ2-7; CDR3 DNA: TGTGCCAGCAGTTGGACTAGCGGGAGGTCCTACGAGCAGTACTTC; CDR3 protein: CASSWTSGRSYEQYF
V gene: TRBV28; clone size: -; D gene: -; J gene: TRBJ1-2; CDR3 DNA: TGTGCCAGCAGTTCGGACCTTAGGGGCTACACCTTC; CDR3 protein: CASSSDLRGYTF
V gene: TRBV4-1; clone size: -; D gene: -; J gene: TRBJ1-2; CDR3 DNA: TGCGCCAGCAGCTCCTTTTCGGGTTCCGACTATGGCTACACCTTC; CDR3 protein: CASSSFSGSDYGYTF
V gene: TRBV29-1; clone size: -; D gene: -; J gene: TRBJ2-3; CDR3 DNA: TGCAGCGCCTCTGGCAGGAGGAGCACAGATACGCAGTATTTT; CDR3 protein: CSASGRRSTDTQYF
V gene: TRBV5-1; clone size: -; D gene: -; J gene: TRBJ1-1; CDR3 DNA: TGCGCCAGCAGGGAGGGTTGGGTTAACACTGAAGCTTTCTTT; CDR3 protein: CASREGWVNTEAFF
V gene: TRBV5-6; clone size: -; D gene: -; J gene: TRBJ2-7; CDR3 DNA: TGTGCCAGCAGCGCGCTGGAGGGCCATTACGAGCAGTACTTC; CDR3 protein: CASSALEGHYEQYF
V gene: TRBV28; clone size: -; D gene: -; J gene: TRBJ1-5; CDR3 DNA: TGTGCCAGCAGTTTTATCGGCAGCCCTAAGGGGCCCCAGCATTTT; CDR3 protein: CASSFIGSPKGPQHF
V gene: TRBV28; clone size: -; D gene: TRBD2; J gene: TRBJ2-1; CDR3 DNA: TGTGCCAGCAGCCCAGGTAGCGGGAGCTACAATGAGCAGTTCTTC; CDR3 protein: CASSPGSGSYNEQFF
V gene: TRBV2; clone size: -; D gene: TRBD1; J gene: TRBJ1-4; CDR3 DNA: TGTGCCAGCAGTGAAGGGGGGACAGGGGGAGAAAAACTGTTTTTT; CDR3 protein: CASSEGGTGGEKLFF
V gene: TRBV19; clone size: few; D gene: -; J gene: TRBJ1-1; CDR3 DNA: TGTGCCAGTAGTAATATGAACACTGAAGCTTTCTTT; CDR3 protein: CASSNMNTEAFF
V gene: TRBV6-1; clone size: -; D gene: -; J gene: TRBJ1-4; CDR3 DNA: TGTGCCAGCACTCCGGGCCTTAATGAAAAACTGTTTTTT; CDR3 protein: CASTPGLNEKLFF
V gene: TRBV6-1; clone size: -; D gene: -; J gene: TRBJ1-4; CDR3 DNA: TGTGCCAGCAGACTACAGGCAACTAATGAAAAACTGTTTTTT; CDR3 protein: CASRLQATNEKLFF
V gene: TRBV10-3; clone size: -; D gene: -; J gene: TRBJ2-2; CDR3 DNA: TGTGCCATCAGTGAGGAGGGATCTAACACCGGGGAGCTGTTTTTT; CDR3 protein: CAISEEGSNTGELFF
V gene: TRBV7-2; clone size: few; D gene: -; J gene: TRBJ2-7; CDR3 DNA: TGTGCCAGCAGAAAAACGTCTAGCGTTTACGAGCAGTACTTC; CDR3 protein: CASRKTSSVYEQYF
V gene: TRBV30; clone size: -; D gene: -; J gene: TRBJ2-7; CDR3 DNA: TGTGCCTGGAGTGTAGCCGGAAAGGGGCAGTACTTC; CDR3 protein: CAWSVAGKGQYF
V gene: TRBV2; clone size: -; D gene: -; J gene: TRBJ2-2; CDR3 DNA: TGTGCCAGCAGTGTGGGCAGATACACCGGGGAGCTGTTTTTT; CDR3 protein: CASSVGRYTGELFF
V gene: TRBV29-1; clone size: few; D gene: TRBD1; J gene: TRBJ2-1; CDR3 DNA: TGCAGCGTTGAAGGAACGGGACAGGGGGAATACAATGAGCAGTTCTTC; CDR3 protein: CSVEGTGQGEYNEQFF
V gene: TRBV27; clone size: many; D gene: TRBD1; J gene: TRBJ1-1; CDR3 DNA: TGTGCCAGCAGTCAACAGGGGCGGACTGAAGCTTTCTTT; CDR3 protein: CASSQQGRTEAFF
V gene: TRBV29-1; clone size: -; D gene: TRBD2; J gene: TRBJ2-1; CDR3 DNA: TGCAGCGTGGGGACTAGCGGAGCCTACAATGAGCAGTTCTTC; CDR3 protein: CSVGTSGAYNEQFF
V gene: TRBV7-9; clone size: -; D gene: TRBD1; J gene: TRBJ2-5; CDR3 DNA: TGTGCCAGCAGCTTAATCTGGGACAGGGAAGAGACCCAGTACTTC; CDR3 protein: CASSLIWDREETQYF
V gene: TRBV6-1; clone size: few; D gene: TRBD2; J gene: TRBJ2-1; CDR3 DNA: TGTGCCGGGGGGGGTGCGGGAACCCTCTACAATGAGCAGTTCTTC; CDR3 protein: CAGGGAGTLYNEQFF
V gene: TRBV21-1; clone size: -; D gene: -; J gene: TRBJ2-6; CDR3 DNA: TGTGCCAGCAGCAAAGCGGGGCGGGACAGGTCCTGCTCTGGGGCCAACGTCCTGACTTTC; CDR3 protein: CASSKAGRDRSCSGANVLTF
V gene: TRBV15; clone size: once; D gene: TRBD2; J gene: TRBJ2-6; CDR3 DNA: TGTGCCACCAGCAGAGATCCGCGGGAGAAGTCTGGGGCCAACGTCCTGACTTTC; CDR3 protein: CATSRDPREKSGANVLTF
V gene: TRBV11-3; clone size: few; D gene: -; J gene: TRBJ2-5; CDR3 DNA: TGTGCCAGCAGCTTAGATTTTGGGGGATTGGAGACCCAGTACTTC; CDR3 protein: CASSLDFGGLETQYF